This TCR beta chain comes out of a study of blood T cell repertoires in COVID-19. Study overall: Material from acute and convalescent COVID-19 was sourced from the United States, Italy and Spain. T cells, B-cell-depleted T cells, or PBMCs supplied cDNA or gDNA.

The repertoire was sequenced with immunoSEQ multiplex PCR; TCRdb's copy has only in-frame clones and lacks some. The data contain about 74,000 clones, 80% to 95% of them seen just once; the ten biggest clones take up approximately 4.8%. CDR1 is SEHNR and CDR2 is FQNEAQ in the germline V gene (reference sequence). The CDR3 is made up of 16 amino acids. The V gene end was trimmed by 3 bases and the J gene end by 5 bases; junction bases not matched to a gene: 9. The chain recombines TRBV7-9 with TRBJ2-1; 8 nucleotides match TRBD2. The sample consisted of peripheral blood. This clonotype originated in a woman in her fifties or sixties with active COVID-19. This CDR3 reads CASSLPGTRSDNEQFF. Here the CDR3 DNA reads TGTGCCAGCAGCTTGCCCGGGACTAGGAGCGACAATGAGCAGTTCTTC. Using reference TRBV7-9 and TRBJ2-1 for the parts outside the CDR3, the full variable domain is DTGVSQNPRHKITKRGQNVTFRCDPISEHNRLYWYRQTLGQGPEFLTYFQNEAQLEKSRLLSDRFSAERPKGSFSTLEIQRTEQGDSAMYLCASSLPGTRSDNEQFFGPGTRLTVL.